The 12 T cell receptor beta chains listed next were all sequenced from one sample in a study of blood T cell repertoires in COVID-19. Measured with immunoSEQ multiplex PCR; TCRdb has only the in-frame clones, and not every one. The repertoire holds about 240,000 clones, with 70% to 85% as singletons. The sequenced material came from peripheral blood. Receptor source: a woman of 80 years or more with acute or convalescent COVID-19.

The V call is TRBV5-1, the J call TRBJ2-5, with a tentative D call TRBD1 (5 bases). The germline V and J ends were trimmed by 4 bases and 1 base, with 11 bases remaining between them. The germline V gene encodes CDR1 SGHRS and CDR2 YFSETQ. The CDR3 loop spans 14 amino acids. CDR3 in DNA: TGCGCCAGCAGCCATACAGGTATCCAAGAGACCCAGTACTTC. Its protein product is CASSHTGIQETQYF.

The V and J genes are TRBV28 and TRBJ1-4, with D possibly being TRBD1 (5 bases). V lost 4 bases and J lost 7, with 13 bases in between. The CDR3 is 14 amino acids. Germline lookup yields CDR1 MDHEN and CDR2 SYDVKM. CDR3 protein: CASSWGGSREKLFF. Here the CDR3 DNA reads TGTGCCAGCAGTTGGGGGGGGTCTCGTGAAAAACTGTTTTTT.

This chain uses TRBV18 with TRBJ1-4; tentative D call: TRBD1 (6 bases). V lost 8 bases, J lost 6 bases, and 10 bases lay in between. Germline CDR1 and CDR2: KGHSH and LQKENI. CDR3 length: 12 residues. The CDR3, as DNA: TGTGCCAGCACCTACAGGGATGAAAAACTGTTTTTT. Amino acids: CASTYRDEKLFF.

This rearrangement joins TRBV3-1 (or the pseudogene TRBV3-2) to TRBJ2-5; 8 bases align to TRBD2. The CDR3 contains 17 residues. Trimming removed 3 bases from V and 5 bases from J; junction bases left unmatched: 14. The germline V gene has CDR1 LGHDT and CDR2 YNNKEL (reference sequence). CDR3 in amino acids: CASSHYSPGTRGETQYF. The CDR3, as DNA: TGTGCCAGCAGCCATTACAGTCCCGGGACTAGGGGTGAGACCCAGTACTTC.

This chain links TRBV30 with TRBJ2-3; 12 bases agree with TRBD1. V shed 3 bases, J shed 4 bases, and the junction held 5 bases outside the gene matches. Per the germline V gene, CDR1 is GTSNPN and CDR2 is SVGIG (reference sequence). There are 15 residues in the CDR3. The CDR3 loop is CAWSLGTGGPDTQYF. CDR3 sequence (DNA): TGTGCCTGGAGCCTTGGGACAGGGGGCCCAGATACGCAGTATTTT.

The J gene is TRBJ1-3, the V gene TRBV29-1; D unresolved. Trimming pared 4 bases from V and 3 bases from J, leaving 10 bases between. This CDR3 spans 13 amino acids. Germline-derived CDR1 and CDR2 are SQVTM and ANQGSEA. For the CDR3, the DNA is TGCAGCGTTGTGGGCGGGCTTGGAAACACCATATATTTT. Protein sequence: CSVVGGLGNTIYF.

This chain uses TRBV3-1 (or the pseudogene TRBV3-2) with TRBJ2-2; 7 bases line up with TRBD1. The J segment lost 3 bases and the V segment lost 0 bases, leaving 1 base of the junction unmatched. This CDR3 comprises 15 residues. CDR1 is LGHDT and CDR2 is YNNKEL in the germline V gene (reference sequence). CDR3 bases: TGTGCCAGCAGCCAAGAGGGGACAGACACCGGGGAGCTGTTTTTT. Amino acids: CASSQEGTDTGELFF.

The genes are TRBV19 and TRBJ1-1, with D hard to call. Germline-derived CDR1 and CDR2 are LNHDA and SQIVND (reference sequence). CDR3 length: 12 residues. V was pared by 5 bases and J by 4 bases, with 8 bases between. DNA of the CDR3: TGTGCCAGTAGTTTTTTCGGCACTGAAGCTTTCTTT. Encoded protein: CASSFFGTEAFF. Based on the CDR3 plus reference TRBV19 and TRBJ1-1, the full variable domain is DGGITQSPKYLFRKEGQNVTLSCEQNLNHDAMYWYRQDPGQGLRLIYYSQIVNDFQKGDIAEGYSVSREKKESFPLTVTSAQKNPTAFYLCASSFFGTEAFFGQGTRLTVV.

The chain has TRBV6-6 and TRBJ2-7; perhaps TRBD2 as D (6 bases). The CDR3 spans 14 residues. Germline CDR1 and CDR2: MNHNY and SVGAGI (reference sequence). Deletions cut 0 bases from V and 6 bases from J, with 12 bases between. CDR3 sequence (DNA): TGTGCCAGCAGTTACTCGCGGGGTGGGCTCGAGCAGTACTTC. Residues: CASSYSRGGLEQYF.

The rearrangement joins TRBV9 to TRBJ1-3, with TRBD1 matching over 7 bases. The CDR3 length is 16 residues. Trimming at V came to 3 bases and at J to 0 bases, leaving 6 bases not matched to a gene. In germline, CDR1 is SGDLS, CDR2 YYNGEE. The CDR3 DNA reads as TGTGCCAGCAGCGGCCAGGGGGTATTCTCTGGAAACACCATATATTTT. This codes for CASSGQGVFSGNTIYF.

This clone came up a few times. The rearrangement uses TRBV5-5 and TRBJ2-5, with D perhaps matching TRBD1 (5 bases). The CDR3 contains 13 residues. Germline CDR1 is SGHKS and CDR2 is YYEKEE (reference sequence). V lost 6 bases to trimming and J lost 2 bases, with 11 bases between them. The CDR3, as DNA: TGTGCCAGCAACACTCAGGGTCAAGAGACCCAGTACTTC. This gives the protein CASNTQGQETQYF.

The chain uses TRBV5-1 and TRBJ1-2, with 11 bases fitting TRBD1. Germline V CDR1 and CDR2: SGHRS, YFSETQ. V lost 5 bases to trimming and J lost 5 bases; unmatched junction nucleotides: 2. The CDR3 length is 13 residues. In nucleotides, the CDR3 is TGCGCCAGCAGTGGGACAGGGGGTTATGGCTACACCTTC. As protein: CASSGTGGYGYTF.